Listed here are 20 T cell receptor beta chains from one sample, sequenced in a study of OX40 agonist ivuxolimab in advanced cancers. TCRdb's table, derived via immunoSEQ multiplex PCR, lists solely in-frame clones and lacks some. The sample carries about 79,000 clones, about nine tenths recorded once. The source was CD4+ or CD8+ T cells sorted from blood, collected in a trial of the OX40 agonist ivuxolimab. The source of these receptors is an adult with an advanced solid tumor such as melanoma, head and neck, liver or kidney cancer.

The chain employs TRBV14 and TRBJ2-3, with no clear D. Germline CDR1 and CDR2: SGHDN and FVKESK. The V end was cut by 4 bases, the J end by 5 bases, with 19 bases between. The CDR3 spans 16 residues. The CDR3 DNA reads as TGTGCCAGCAGCCCCGTGCAGGCTAACGACGGAGATACGCAGTATTTT. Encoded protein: CASSPVQANDGDTQYF. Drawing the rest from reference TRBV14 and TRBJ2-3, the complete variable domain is EAGVTQFPSHSVIEKGQTVTLRCDPISGHDNLYWYRRVMGKEIKFLLHFVKESKQDESGMPNNRFLAERTGGTYSTLKVQPAELEDSGVYFCASSPVQANDGDTQYFGPGTRLTVL.

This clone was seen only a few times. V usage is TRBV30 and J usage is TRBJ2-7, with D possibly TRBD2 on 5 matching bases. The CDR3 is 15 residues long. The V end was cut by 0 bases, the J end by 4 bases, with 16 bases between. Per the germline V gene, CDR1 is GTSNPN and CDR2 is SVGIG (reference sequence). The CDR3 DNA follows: TGTGCCTGGAGTGTAGATTGGGCTAGCCCGTACGAGCAGTACTTC. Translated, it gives CAWSVDWASPYEQYF.

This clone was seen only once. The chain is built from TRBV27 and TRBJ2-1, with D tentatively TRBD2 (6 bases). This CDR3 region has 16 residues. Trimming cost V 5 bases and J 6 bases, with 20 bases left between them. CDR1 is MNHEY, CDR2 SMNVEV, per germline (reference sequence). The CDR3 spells CASSPTLIGTLNEQFF. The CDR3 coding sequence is TGTGCCAGCAGTCCCACCCTTATCGGGACTCTCAATGAGCAGTTCTTC.

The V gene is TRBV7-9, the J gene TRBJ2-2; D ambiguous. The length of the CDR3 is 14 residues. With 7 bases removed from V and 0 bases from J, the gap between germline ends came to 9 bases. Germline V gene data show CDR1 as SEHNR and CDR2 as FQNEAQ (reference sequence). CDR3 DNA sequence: TGTGCCAGCACCGTGGCCTCGAACACCGGGGAGCTGTTTTTT. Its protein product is CASTVASNTGELFF.

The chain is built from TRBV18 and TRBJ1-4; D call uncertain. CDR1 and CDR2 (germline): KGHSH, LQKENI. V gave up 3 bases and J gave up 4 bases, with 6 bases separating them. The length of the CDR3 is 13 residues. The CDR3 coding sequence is TGTGCCAGCTCACCTCCTAGTAATGAAAAACTGTTTTTT. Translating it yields CASSPPSNEKLFF.

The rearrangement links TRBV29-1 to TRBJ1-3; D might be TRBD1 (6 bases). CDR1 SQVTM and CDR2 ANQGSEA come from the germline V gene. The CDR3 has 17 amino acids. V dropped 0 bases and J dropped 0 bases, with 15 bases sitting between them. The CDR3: CSVEDPGQSSSGNTIYF. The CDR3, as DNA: TGCAGCGTTGAAGATCCCGGACAGTCGAGCTCTGGAAACACCATATATTTT.

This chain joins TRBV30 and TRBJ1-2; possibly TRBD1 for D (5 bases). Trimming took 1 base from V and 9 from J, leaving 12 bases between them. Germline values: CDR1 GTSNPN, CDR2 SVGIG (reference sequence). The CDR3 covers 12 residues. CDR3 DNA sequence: TGTGCCTGGAGTGATGCCAGGGCTCGCTACACCTTC. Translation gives CAWSDARARYTF.

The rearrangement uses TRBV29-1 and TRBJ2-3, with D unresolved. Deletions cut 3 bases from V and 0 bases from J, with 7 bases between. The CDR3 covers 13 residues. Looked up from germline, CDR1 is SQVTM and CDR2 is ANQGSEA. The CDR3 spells CSVEITSTDTQYF. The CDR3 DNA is TGCAGCGTTGAGATAACCAGCACAGATACGCAGTATTTT.

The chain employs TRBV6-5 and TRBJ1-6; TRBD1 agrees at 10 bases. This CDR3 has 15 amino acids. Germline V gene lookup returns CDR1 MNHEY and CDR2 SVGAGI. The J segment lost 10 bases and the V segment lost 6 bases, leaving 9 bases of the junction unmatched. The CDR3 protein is CASSARQGARSPLHF. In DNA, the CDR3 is TGTGCCAGCAGCGCAAGACAGGGGGCCCGATCACCCCTCCACTTT.

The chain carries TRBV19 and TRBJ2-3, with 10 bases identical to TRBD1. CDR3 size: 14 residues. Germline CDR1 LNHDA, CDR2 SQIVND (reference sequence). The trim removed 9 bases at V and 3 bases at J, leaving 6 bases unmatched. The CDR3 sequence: CASARQGATDTQYF. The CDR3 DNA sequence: TGTGCCAGCGCCCGACAGGGGGCAACAGATACGCAGTATTTT.

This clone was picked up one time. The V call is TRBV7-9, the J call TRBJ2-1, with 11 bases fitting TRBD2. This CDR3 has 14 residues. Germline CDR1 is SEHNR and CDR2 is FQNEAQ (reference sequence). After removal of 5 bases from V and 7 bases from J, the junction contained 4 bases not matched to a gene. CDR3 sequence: CASSPSGRSNEQFF. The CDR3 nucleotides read TGTGCCAGCAGCCCTAGCGGGAGGTCAAATGAGCAGTTCTTC.

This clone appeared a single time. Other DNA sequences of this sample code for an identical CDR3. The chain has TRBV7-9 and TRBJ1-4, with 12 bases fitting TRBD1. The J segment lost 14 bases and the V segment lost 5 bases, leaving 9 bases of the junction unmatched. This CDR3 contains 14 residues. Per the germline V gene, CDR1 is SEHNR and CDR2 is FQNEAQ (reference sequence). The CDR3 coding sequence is TGTGCCAGCAGCCCGGGACAGGGGGCTTTAGGGCTGTTTTTT. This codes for CASSPGQGALGLFF.

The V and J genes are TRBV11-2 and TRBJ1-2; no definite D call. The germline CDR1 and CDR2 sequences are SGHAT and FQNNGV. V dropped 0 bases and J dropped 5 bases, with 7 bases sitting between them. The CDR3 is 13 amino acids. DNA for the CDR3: TGTGCCAGCAGCTTAGACCGCAGTTATGGCTACACCTTC. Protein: CASSLDRSYGYTF.

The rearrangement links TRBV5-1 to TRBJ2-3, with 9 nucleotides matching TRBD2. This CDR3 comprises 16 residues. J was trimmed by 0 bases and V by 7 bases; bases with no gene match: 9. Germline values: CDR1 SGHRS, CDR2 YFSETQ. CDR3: CASHPAGGSSTDTQYF. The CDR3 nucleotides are TGCGCCAGCCATCCGGCGGGGGGGAGTAGCACAGATACGCAGTATTTT.

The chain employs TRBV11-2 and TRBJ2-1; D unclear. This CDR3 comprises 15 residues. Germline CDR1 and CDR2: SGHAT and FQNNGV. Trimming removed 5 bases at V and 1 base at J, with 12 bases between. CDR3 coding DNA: TGTGCCAGCAGCCCAAGGACCTATTCCTACAATGAGCAGTTCTTC. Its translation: CASSPRTYSYNEQFF. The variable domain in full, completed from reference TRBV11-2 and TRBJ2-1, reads EAGVAQSPRYKIIEKRQSVAFWCNPISGHATLYWYQQILGQGPKLLIQFQNNGVVDDSQLPKDRFSAERLKGVDSTLKIQPAKLEDSAVYLCASSPRTYSYNEQFFGPGTRLTVL.

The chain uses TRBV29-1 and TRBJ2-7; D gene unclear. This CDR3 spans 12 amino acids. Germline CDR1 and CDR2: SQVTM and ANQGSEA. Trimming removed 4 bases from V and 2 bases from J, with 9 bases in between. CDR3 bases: TGCAGCGTTGCATTAGGGACCTACGAGCAGTACTTC. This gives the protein CSVALGTYEQYF.

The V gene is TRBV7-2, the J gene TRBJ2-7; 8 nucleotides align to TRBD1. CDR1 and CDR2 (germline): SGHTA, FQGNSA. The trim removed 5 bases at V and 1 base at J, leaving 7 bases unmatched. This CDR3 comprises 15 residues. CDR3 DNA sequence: TGTGCCAGCAGCACCGGGACAGGCCCATCCTACGAGCAGTACTTC. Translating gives CASSTGTGPSYEQYF.

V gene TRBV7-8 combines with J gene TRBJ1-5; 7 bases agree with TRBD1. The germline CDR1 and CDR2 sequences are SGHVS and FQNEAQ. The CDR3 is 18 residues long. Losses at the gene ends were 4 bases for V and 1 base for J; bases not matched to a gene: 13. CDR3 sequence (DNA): TGTGCCAGCAGCTACCGGGACAGTCTCTTTAGGAGCAATCAGCCCCAGCATTTT. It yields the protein CASSYRDSLFRSNQPQHF. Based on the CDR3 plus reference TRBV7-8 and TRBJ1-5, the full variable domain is GAGVSQSPRYKVAKRGQDVALRCDPISGHVSLFWYQQALGQGPEFLTYFQNEAQLDKSGLPSDRFFAERPEGSVSTLKIQRTQQEDSAVYLCASSYRDSLFRSNQPQHFGDGTRLSIL.

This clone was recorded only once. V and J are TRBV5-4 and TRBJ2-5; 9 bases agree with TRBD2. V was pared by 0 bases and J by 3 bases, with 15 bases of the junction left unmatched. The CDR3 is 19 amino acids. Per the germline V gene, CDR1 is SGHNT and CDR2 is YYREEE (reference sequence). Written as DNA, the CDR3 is TGTGCCAGCAGCTTGGGGCTAGCGGGAAGTCTTGGAAGGAAAGAGACCCAGTACTTC. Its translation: CASSLGLAGSLGRKETQYF.

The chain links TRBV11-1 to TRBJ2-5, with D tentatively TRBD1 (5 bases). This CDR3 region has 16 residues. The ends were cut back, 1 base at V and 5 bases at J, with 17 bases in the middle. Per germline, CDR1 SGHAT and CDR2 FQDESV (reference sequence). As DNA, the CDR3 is TGTGCCAGCAGCTTAGGCGGATCCAGGGCCGGGGAGACCCAGTACTTC. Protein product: CASSLGGSRAGETQYF.